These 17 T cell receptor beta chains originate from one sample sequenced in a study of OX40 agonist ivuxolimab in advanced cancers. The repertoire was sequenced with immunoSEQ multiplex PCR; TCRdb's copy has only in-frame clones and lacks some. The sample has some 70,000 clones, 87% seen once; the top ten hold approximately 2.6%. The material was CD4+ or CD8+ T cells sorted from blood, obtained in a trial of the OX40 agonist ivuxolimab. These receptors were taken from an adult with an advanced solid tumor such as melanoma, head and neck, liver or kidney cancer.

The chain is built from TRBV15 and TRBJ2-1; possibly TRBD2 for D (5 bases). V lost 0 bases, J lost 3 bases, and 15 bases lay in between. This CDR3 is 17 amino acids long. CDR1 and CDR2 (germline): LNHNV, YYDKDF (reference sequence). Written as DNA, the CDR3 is TGTGCCACCAGCAGAGATCAGGACGGCGGACTCTACAATGAGCAGTTCTTC. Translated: CATSRDQDGGLYNEQFF.

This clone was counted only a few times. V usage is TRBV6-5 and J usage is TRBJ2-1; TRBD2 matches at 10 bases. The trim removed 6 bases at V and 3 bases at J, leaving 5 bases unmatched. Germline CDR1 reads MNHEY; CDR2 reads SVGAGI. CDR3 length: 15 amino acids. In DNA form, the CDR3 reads TGTGCCAGCAGGCTAGCGGGAGTAGGCTACAATGAGCAGTTCTTC. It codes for CASRLAGVGYNEQFF.

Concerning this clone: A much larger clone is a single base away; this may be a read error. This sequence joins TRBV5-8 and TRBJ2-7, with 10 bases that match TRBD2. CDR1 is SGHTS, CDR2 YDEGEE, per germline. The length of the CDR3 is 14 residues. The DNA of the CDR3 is TGTGCCAGCAGCCCTAGCGGGAGAAGGCACGAGCAGCACTTC. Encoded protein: CASSPSGRRHEQHF.

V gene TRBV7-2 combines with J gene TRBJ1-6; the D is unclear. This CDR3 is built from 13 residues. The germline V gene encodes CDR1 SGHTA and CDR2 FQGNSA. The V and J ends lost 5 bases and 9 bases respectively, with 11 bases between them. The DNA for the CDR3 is TGTGCCAGCAGCCTTGAGGCGGGTTCACCCCTCCACTTT. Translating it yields CASSLEAGSPLHF.

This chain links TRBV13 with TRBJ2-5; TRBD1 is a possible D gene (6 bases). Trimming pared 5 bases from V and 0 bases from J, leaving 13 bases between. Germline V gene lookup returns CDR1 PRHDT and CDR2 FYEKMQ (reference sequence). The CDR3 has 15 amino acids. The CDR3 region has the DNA TGTGCCAGCAGCGTCCTAGGGGACAACCAAGAGACCCAGTACTTC. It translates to CASSVLGDNQETQYF.

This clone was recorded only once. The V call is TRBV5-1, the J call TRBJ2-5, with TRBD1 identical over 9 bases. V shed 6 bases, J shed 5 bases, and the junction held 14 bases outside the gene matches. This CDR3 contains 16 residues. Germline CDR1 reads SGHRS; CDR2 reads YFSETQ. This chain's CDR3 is CASTGPTGGDGETQYF. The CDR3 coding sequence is TGCGCCAGCACAGGCCCCACAGGGGGCGACGGGGAGACCCAGTACTTC.

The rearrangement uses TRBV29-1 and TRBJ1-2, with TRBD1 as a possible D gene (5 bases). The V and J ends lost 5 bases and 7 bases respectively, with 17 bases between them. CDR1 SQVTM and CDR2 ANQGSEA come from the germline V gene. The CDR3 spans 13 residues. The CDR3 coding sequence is TGCAGCGTTAACGTTCCAGGGTCGAGTGGCTACACCTTC. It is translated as CSVNVPGSSGYTF.

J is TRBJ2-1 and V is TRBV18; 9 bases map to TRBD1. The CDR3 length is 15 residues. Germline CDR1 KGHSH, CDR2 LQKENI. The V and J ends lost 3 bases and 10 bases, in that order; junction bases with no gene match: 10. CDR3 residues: CASSPDRGRVLEQFF. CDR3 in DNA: TGTGCCAGCTCACCGGACAGGGGTCGAGTCTTGGAGCAGTTCTTC. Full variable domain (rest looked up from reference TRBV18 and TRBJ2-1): NAGVMQNPRHLVRRRGQEARLRCSPMKGHSHVYWYRQLPEEGLKFMVYLQKENIIDESGMPKERFSAEFPKEGPSILRIQQVVRGDSAAYFCASSPDRGRVLEQFFGPGTRLTVL.

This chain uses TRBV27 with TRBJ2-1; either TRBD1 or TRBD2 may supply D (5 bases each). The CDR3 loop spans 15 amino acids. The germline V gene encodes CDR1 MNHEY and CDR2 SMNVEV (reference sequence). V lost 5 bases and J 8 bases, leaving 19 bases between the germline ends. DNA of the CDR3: TGTGCCAGCAGTCTTTTCGGGACCAAGGACCATGAGCAGTTCTTC. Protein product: CASSLFGTKDHEQFF.

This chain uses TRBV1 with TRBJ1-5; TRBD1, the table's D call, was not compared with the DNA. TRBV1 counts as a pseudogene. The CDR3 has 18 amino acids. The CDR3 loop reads CTSSLPGQGALSNQPQHF. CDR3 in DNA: TGCACCAGCAGCCTGCCGGGACAGGGGGCTTTGAGCAATCAGCCCCAGCATTTT.

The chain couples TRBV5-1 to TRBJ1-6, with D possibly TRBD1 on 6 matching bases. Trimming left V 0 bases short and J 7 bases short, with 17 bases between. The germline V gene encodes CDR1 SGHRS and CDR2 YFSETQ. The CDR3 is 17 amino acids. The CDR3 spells CASSLARGLGGNSPLHF. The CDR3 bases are TGCGCCAGCAGCTTGGCGCGGGGACTAGGGGGAAATTCACCCCTCCACTTT.

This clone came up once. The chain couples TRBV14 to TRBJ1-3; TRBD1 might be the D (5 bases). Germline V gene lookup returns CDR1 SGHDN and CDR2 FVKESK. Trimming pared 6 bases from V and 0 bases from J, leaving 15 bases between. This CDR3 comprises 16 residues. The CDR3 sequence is CASSPLGPFSGNTIYF. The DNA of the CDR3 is TGTGCCAGCAGTCCCTTGGGGCCTTTCTCTGGAAACACCATATATTTT.

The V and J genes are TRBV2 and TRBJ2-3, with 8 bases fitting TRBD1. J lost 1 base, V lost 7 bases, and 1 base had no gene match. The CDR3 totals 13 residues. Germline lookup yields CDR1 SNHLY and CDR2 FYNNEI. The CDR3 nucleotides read TGTGCCAGCAAGACAGGGGGCACAGATACGCAGTATTTT. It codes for CASKTGGTDTQYF.

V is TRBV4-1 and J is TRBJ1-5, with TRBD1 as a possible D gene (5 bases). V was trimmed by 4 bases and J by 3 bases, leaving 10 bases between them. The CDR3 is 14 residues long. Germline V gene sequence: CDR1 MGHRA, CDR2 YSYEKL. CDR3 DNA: TGCGCCAGCAGCCTTGGGGGGAACAATCAGCCCCAGCATTTT. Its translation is CASSLGGNNQPQHF.

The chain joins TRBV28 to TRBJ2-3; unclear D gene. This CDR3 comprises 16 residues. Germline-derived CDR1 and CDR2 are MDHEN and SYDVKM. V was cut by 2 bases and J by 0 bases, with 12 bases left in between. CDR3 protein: CASSLRVAASTDTQYF. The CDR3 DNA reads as TGTGCCAGCAGTTTAAGGGTAGCTGCTAGCACAGATACGCAGTATTTT.

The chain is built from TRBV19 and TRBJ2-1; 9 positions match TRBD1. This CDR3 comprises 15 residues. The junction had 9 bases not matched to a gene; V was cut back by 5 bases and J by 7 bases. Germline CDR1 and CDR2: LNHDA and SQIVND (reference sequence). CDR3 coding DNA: TGTGCCAGTAGTGACCCGGGACAGGGAAGGAATGAGCAGTTCTTC. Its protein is CASSDPGQGRNEQFF.

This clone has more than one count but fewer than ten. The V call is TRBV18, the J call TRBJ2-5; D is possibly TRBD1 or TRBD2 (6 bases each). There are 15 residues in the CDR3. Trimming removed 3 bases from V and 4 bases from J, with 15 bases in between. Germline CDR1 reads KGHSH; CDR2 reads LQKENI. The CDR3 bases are TGTGCCAGCTCACCCCCGCAAGGGGGGCGAGAGACCCAGTACTTC. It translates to CASSPPQGGRETQYF. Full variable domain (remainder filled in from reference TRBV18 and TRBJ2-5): NAGVMQNPRHLVRRRGQEARLRCSPMKGHSHVYWYRQLPEEGLKFMVYLQKENIIDESGMPKERFSAEFPKEGPSILRIQQVVRGDSAAYFCASSPPQGGRETQYFGPGTRLLVL.